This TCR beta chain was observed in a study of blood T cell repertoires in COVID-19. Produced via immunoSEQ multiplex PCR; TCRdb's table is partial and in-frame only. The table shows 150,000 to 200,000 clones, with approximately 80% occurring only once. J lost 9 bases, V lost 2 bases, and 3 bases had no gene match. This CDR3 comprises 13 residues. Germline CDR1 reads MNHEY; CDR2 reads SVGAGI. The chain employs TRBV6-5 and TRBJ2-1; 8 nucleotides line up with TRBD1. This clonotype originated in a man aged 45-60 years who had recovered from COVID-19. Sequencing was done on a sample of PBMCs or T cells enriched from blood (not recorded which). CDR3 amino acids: CASSYATGVEQFF. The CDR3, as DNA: TGTGCCAGCAGTTACGCGACAGGGGTTGAGCAGTTCTTC.